The entry that follows covers one T cell receptor (beta chain) sequence. Its antigen is not yet known. Per-base quality was not reported, and no clone a single base away is much larger than it. This entry belongs to a study of blood T cell dynamics during melanoma immunotherapy (dated by TCRdb to 2020 to 2021). A note on the overall study: Patients had metastatic melanoma and received first-line pembrolizumab or nivolumab plus ipilimumab as standard of care in the United Kingdom. To identify early correlates of response, the study profiled peripheral T cell receptor repertoires in patients with metastatic melanoma before and after one cycle of checkpoint inhibitor therapy. A training cohort was formed from consecutive patients, and a further independent group of patients from the same centre was pooled into an external validation set.

Reading the germline V gene (reference sequence) gives CDR1 SEHNR and CDR2 FQNEAQ. From the cysteine through the phenylalanine, the CDR3 covers 14 amino acids. Kept here is only the CDR3 DNA, which spans 42 bases and is read in frame from base 1. Cut back by 3 bases and 4 bases, the V and J ends lie 10 bases apart. For each sorted CD8+ T cell subset, the entire amount of extracted DNA was loaded into the assay. TCR beta CDR3 sequences were amplified from genomic DNA using the immunoSEQ TCRb Assay kit according to manufacturer instructions. The KAPA Library Quantification Kit for Illumina platforms was used to quantify the pooled libraries by qPCR. Sequencing of the pooled libraries was done on an Illumina NextSeq 500, with clustering at about 0.6-1.1 pM. As for the original processing: The TCR data were analyzed using immunoSEQ ANALYZER and the R LymphoSeq package. A rearrangement efficiency score was calculated as productive divided by the sum of productive and non-productive CDR3 sequences. Clonality was measured with the Gini coefficient and diversity with the Renyi index at alpha=1, and both measures were compared pairwise between timepoints within each patient. Clonal relatedness used an edit distance of 3, and repertoire similarity used the Bhattacharyya coefficient, both computed in LymphoSeq. To classify response, a linear discriminant analysis based on week-3 changes in clonality and diversity was built using the R MASS and caret packages. This immuneACCESS table, as held by TCRdb, lists in-frame sequences with V and J called but not all clones. Of the missing ones, under half trace to an unresolved V gene in checked studies; the others have no known cause. V and J calls and clone size are as listed in that table; D and trimming were resolved from the DNA. The sample table holds roughly 16,000 clones, of which about 94% were seen once. The top ten clonotypes cover around 0.2% of the sample.

The full study reports these points: Of the sorted CD8+ subsets, TIE cells had both the highest clonality and the greatest similarity to cfDNA CDR3 sequences, which suggests active turnover converging on dominant clones. The relatively small sample size was recognized as a factor that could limit how well the results generalize. The study was unable to establish whether the T cell clones driving the repertoire changes were melanoma-specific or instead reflected general immune activation.

The time point label of this sample denotes: week 3, after first cycle of checkpoint inhibitor. Blood samples were taken before treatment (T0) and at week 3 (W3), following the first cycle of checkpoint blockade. Except for two patients with rapid clinical progression, response was assessed 12 weeks after the first infusion by RECIST 1.1; disease control meant complete response, partial response or stable disease. Patients were excluded for prior systemic cancer treatment, concomitant immunosuppressant therapy or synchronous other active malignancies. Sorted CD8+ memory and naive T cell subsets were sequenced at T0 and W3 from six patients, of whom three were progressing and three had disease control. Lymphoprep and SepMate tubes were used to isolate PBMC from blood, and red cell lysis was then performed. DNA from PBMC and sorted T cell subsets was extracted with QIAamp DNA Blood Mini kits. CD8+ T cell subsets were sorted live on a FACSAria III cytometer and then frozen prior to DNA extraction. Fresh PBMC intended for flow cytometry were kept at 4 degrees C in PBS containing around 1.8% fetal bovine serum and were analyzed within 24 hours.

This clonotype originated in a human donor with melanoma. The V and J genes are TRBV7-9 and TRBJ2-1, with the D gene not confidently named. The sequenced sample was effector memory CD8+ T cells from blood, obtained from a patient treated with checkpoint blockade. The CDR3 is CASSFASLYNEQFF. The DNA sequence is as follows: TGTGCCAGCAGCTTCGCCAGTCTGTACAATGAGCAGTTCTTC.